Listed below are T cell receptor beta chains from one sample, sequenced in a study of blood T cells in healthy people across ages. From the 5' RACE reads, TCRdb called clonotypes with MiXCR, one entry per CDR3 protein. The sample holds around 1,000,000 distinct CDR3 sequences, approximately 26% seen once. These same data were also listed under a study on T cells of mothers and their children.

The sample taken for sequencing was blood. These receptors were collected from a girl aged 2 to 10 in good health. Both conserved end residues are part of each CDR3. A D gene is named only where the DNA matches it firmly. Size tells how often a clone was seen (once, few, many) or the class of an expanded clone, and some rows leave it out.

v_call	clone_size	d_call	j_call	cdr3_nt	cdr3_aa
TRBV6-5	.	TRBD2	TRBJ2-7	TGTGCCAGCAGAGGGACTAGCGGGGGATACGAGCAGTACTTC	CASRGTSGGYEQYF
TRBV4-2	.	.	TRBJ1-2	TGTGCCAGCAGCCCGAGGAAGGGTAACTATGGCTACACCTTC	CASSPRKGNYGYTF
TRBV20-1	.	TRBD2	TRBJ2-5	TGCAGTGCTAAGGATCAGACTAGCGGGAGAGAGACCCAGTACTTC	CSAKDQTSGRETQYF
TRBV5-6	.	.	TRBJ1-2	TGTGCCAGCAGCTTTAAACCTAACTATGGCTACACCTTC	CASSFKPNYGYTF
TRBV7-9	.	.	TRBJ2-1	TGTGCCAGCAGCTCCTCTGTAGGGGCGCACAATGAGCAGTTCTTC	CASSSSVGAHNEQFF
TRBV29-1	few	.	TRBJ1-2	TGCAGCGTTGAAGTAGGGGGTTGGGTAGATGGCTACACCTTC	CSVEVGGWVDGYTF
TRBV5-1	.	.	TRBJ1-1	TGCGCCAGCAGCGCTGGGTCGGCTGAAGCTTTCTTT	CASSAGSAEAFF
TRBV4-1	.	.	TRBJ1-2	TGCGCCAGCAGCCAAGATGGCGGGGCGCGGGTCTACACCTTC	CASSQDGGARVYTF
TRBV4-1	few	TRBD1	TRBJ2-3	TGCGCCAGCAGCCAGCCCGGGACAGGCACAGATACGCAGTATTTT	CASSQPGTGTDTQYF
TRBV25-1	.	TRBD1	TRBJ1-4	TGTGCCTGCACCGGGACAGGGGACGAAAAACTGTTTTTT	CACTGTGDEKLFF
TRBV28	.	TRBD2	TRBJ2-5	TGTGCTATCGGCGGGGGGGCGTTGATAAAGACCCAGTACTTC	CAIGGGALIKTQYF
TRBV4-3	many	TRBD1	TRBJ2-7	TGCGCCAGCAGCCAAGACGGGACAGGGACCGACGAGCAGTACTTC	CASSQDGTGTDEQYF
TRBV11-1	.	.	TRBJ2-2	TGTGCCAGCAGCTTACTTGGGGACACCGGGGAGCTGTTTTTT	CASSLLGDTGELFF
TRBV29-1	few	.	TRBJ1-2	TGCAGCGTCCTAGGACAGAACTATGGCTACACCTTC	CSVLGQNYGYTF
TRBV25-1	.	.	TRBJ2-1	TGTGCCAGCAGAGGGGCTGAGCAGTTCTTC	CASRGAEQFF
TRBV7-9	.	TRBD2	TRBJ2-3	TGTGCCAGCAGCCGACCGACTAGCGGGGGGCCTTCTAGCACAGATACGCAGTATTTT	CASSRPTSGGPSSTDTQYF
TRBV5-5	few	TRBD1	TRBJ2-6	TGTGCCAGCGCCTCAACAGGGGCCGGGGCCAACGTCCTGACTTTC	CASASTGAGANVLTF
TRBV7-3	.	TRBD2	TRBJ2-1	TGTGCCAGCAGCTTACAAAGCGGGGCCCAAGAGGGTGAGCAGTTCTTC	CASSLQSGAQEGEQFF
TRBV20-1	.	.	TRBJ2-5	TGCAGTGCTAGAGATTGGGACCCTCAGGCCCAGTACTTC	CSARDWDPQAQYF
TRBV6-2/TRBV6-3	.	.	TRBJ1-1	TGTGCCAGCGGTGGTGGGCCCTGGACAGAGGGAACTGAAGCTTTCTTT	CASGGGPWTEGTEAFF
TRBV18	once	TRBD2	TRBJ2-1	TGTGCCAGCTCACCTCTACTTAACGAGCGGGGGAGCAATGAGCAGTTCTTC	CASSPLLNERGSNEQFF
TRBV20-1	many	TRBD2	TRBJ2-3	TGCAGCTCTGGCCCCCTAGCGGGTGGCACAGATACGCAGTATTTT	CSSGPLAGGTDTQYF
TRBV12-3/TRBV12-4	.	.	TRBJ2-7	TGTGCCAGCAGCTATCCGGGACCCCTTTACGAGCAGTACTTC	CASSYPGPLYEQYF
TRBV27	once	TRBD1	TRBJ2-7	TGTGCCAGCAGTTACGACAGGGAGAGCTCCTACGAGCAGTACTTC	CASSYDRESSYEQYF
TRBV10-3	few	TRBD1	TRBJ1-2	TGTGCCATCAGTGAGTCAGGTCGAGGACAGGGACGATATGGCTACACCTTC	CAISESGRGQGRYGYTF
TRBV10-1	.	.	TRBJ2-1	TGCGCCAGCAGTGAGCGGGTTTGGAATGAGCAGTTCTTC	CASSERVWNEQFF
TRBV5-6	few	.	TRBJ2-1	TGTGCCAGCAGCTCTAGCGTCAATGAGCAGTTCTTC	CASSSSVNEQFF
TRBV6-1	once	.	TRBJ2-6	TGTGCCAGCAGTGCCGTTTTTATCTCTGGGGCCAACGTCCTGACTTTC	CASSAVFISGANVLTF
TRBV4-1	.	.	TRBJ2-5	TGCGCCAGCAGCCCGCTCGAGGGGTCCCAAGAGACCCAGTACTTC	CASSPLEGSQETQYF
TRBV6-6	few	TRBD1	TRBJ1-4	TGTGCCAGCCTTCTACAGGGGGCAAGAAAACTGTTTTTT	CASLLQGARKLFF
TRBV24-1	.	.	TRBJ2-1	TGTGCCACCATAACCGGGACTGAGTCTGGCGATGAGCAGTTCTTC	CATITGTESGDEQFF
TRBV13	.	.	TRBJ2-5	TGTGCCAGCAGCCGGCTGATGGGGGGGGCTAAAGAGACCCAGTACTTC	CASSRLMGGAKETQYF
TRBV5-6	.	TRBD1	TRBJ2-3	TGTGCCAGCAGCTGGGACAGGGGCCGAACAGATACGCAGTATTTT	CASSWDRGRTDTQYF
TRBV19	.	.	TRBJ1-1	TGTGCCAGTAGTATTCAGACTGAAGCTTTCTTT	CASSIQTEAFF
TRBV2	few	.	TRBJ2-7	TGTGCCAGCATATTGGAGTCCGGAGGAGCGGAAATCGACTACGAGCAGTACTTC	CASILESGGAEIDYEQYF
TRBV12-3/TRBV12-4	.	TRBD2	TRBJ2-3	TGTGCCAGCAGTGAAGGATCAGCGGGGATCACAGATACGCAGTATTTT	CASSEGSAGITDTQYF
TRBV6-6	few	.	TRBJ2-1	TGTGCCAGCACTGCAGGGTTTGACAATGAGCAGTTCTTC	CASTAGFDNEQFF
TRBV4-2	.	.	TRBJ2-1	TGTGCCAGCAGCCCCAACCGAGACAACACTGAGCAGTTCTTC	CASSPNRDNTEQFF
TRBV15	.	TRBD2	TRBJ2-1	TGTGCCACCAGCAGAGAGGCTAGCGGGAGTCGTGAGCAGTTCTTC	CATSREASGSREQFF
TRBV6-5	.	.	TRBJ1-1	TGTGCCAGCAGTTACTCCAAGGGTCAGGGGCCCAACACTGAAGCTTTCTTT	CASSYSKGQGPNTEAFF
TRBV29-1	.	.	TRBJ1-2	TGCAGCGTTGAGGGCAGGGATTCCGACGCCTATGGCTACACCTTC	CSVEGRDSDAYGYTF
TRBV15	.	.	TRBJ2-7	TGTGCCACCAGCGGCGGGGCCTACGAGCAGTACTTC	CATSGGAYEQYF
TRBV12-3/TRBV12-4	.	.	TRBJ2-2	TGTGCCAGCAGTTTGCTCCTGACCGGGGAGCTGTTTTTT	CASSLLLTGELFF